The count of the clone carrying this T cell receptor (beta chain) is one. Its target is unknown. The data derive from a study of T cells in lung cancer brain metastases. Study background: About 85% of the roughly 20 patients had smoked, with a median of approximately 40 pack-years. Median interval between primary and brain metastasis samples was 348 days.

General study results and limits: Few clones were shared between paired lesions (mean Morisita approximately 0.24); most were lesion-specific.

Measured with immunoSEQ multiplex PCR; TCRdb has only the in-frame clones, and not every one. The sample includes approximately 3,800 clones, 86% of them seen just once. Sequences were obtained from tumor tissue from the primary lung tumor. This sequence originates from a woman in her 50s with non-small cell lung cancer.

CDR3 in DNA: TGTGCCAGCAGTCCCGACAGGGGTGGGGAGACCCAGTACTTC. Amino acids: CASSPDRGGETQYF. The rearrangement links TRBV7-2 to TRBJ2-5, with TRBD1 matching over 8 bases. The CDR3 contains 14 residues. Germline V gene sequence: CDR1 SGHTA, CDR2 FQGNSA. Losses at the gene ends were 6 bases for V and 5 bases for J; bases not matched to a gene: 8.